Many counts were recorded for the clone carrying this T cell receptor (beta chain). The sample is drawn from a study of T cell repertoires in cytomegalovirus infection. Germline V lookup: CDR1 SGHVS, CDR2 FQNEAQ. V was trimmed by 1 base and J by 2 bases, leaving 9 bases between them. CDR3 size: 15 residues. TCRdb ran MiXCR on the reads and lists one entry per CDR3 protein. Among 600,000 to 800,000 distinct CDR3 sequences listed, around 24% were seen once. The sample taken for sequencing was CD8+ T cells from PBMCs. The gene calls are TRBV7-8 and TRBJ1-5; no definite D call. The sequence was obtained from a human donor in good health (CMV status not recorded). Some clones in this sample may be carry-over from other donors' samples. CDR3 protein: CASSLEAGGNQPQHF. In DNA, the CDR3 is TGTGCCAGCAGCTTAGAAGCCGGGGGCAATCAGCCCCAGCATTTT.